Each of the 32 T cell receptor beta chains below was sequenced from the same sample in a study of cytomegalovirus exposure and HLA in healthy donors. The PCR employed 60 Vbeta primers together with 13 Jbeta primers. The assay was immunoSEQ multiplex PCR, and TCRdb's table has in-frame clones only and misses some. The sample lists roughly 180,000 clones, about 77% occurring once. Sequencing input: PBMCs. Source of these receptors: a female donor in good health and CMV-seronegative.

This clone has just one count. Germline is not matched at one junction end, which may reflect a read error. The V call is TRBV5-4, the J call TRBJ1-5, with D perhaps TRBD1 (5 bases). Germline V CDR1 and CDR2: SGHNT, YYREEE (reference sequence). The CDR3 is 13 residues long. The chain's CDR3 is CASSLDKNQPQHF. In DNA form, the CDR3 reads TGTGCCAGCAGTTTGGACAAGAATCAGCCCCAGCATTTT.

The chain is built from TRBV7-8 and TRBJ1-3, with TRBD1 matching 8 bases. Per the germline V gene, CDR1 is SGHVS and CDR2 is FQNEAQ. V was pared by 3 bases and J by 5 bases, with 9 bases of the junction left unmatched. This CDR3 is 16 amino acids long. CDR3 nucleotide sequence: TGTGCCAGCAGCTTGGCACCAGGGGGCGTCAGAAACACCATATATTTT. Protein: CASSLAPGGVRNTIYF.

In this sample, this clone turned up a few times. This rearrangement joins TRBV5-6 to TRBJ2-2; D ambiguous. Trimming took off 0 bases at V and 1 base at J, with 7 bases between the two ends. The CDR3 spans 15 residues. Germline assignment: CDR1 SGHDT and CDR2 YYEEEE. The CDR3 sequence is CASSLGHLNTGELFF. For the CDR3, the DNA is TGTGCCAGCAGCTTGGGCCACTTGAACACCGGGGAGCTGTTTTTT. Looking up the rest from reference TRBV5-6 and TRBJ2-2 gives the full variable domain: DAGVTQSPTHLIKTRGQQVTLRCSPKSGHDTVSWYQQALGQGPQFIFQYYEEEERQRGNFPDRFSGHQFPNYSSELNVNALLLGDSALYLCASSLGHLNTGELFFGEGSRLTVL.

The rearrangement joins TRBV27 to TRBJ2-1; TRBD2 matches at 11 bases. CDR3 length: 15 amino acids. J gave up 5 bases and V 5 bases, and 5 bases lay outside the gene matches. Per germline, CDR1 MNHEY and CDR2 SMNVEV (reference sequence). CDR3 coding DNA: TGTGCCAGCAGTCACGGGACTAGCGGTAACAATGAGCAGTTCTTC. It yields the protein CASSHGTSGNNEQFF.

V usage is TRBV5-1 and J usage is TRBJ2-5; 7 positions agree with TRBD1. V gave up 5 bases and J gave up 4 bases; unmatched junction bases: 8. Germline V gene data show CDR1 as SGHRS and CDR2 as YFSETQ. CDR3 length: 14 amino acids. The CDR3 coding sequence is TGCGCCAGCAGTCCCGGGACAGCCGTAGAGACCCAGTACTTC. Translating gives CASSPGTAVETQYF.

This clone occurred a few times. For the CDR3, the DNA is TGCGCCAGCAGTCACTTCCGGGACAGCTCCTACGAGCAGTACTTC. Its translation: CASSHFRDSSYEQYF. V is TRBV10-1 and J is TRBJ2-7, with 7 bases identical to TRBD1. Looked up from germline, CDR1 is WNHNN and CDR2 is SYGVQD (reference sequence). The V segment lost 5 bases and the J segment 0 bases; nucleotides outside the gene matches: 7. The CDR3 extends over 15 amino acids.

V usage is TRBV29-1 and J usage is TRBJ2-7; maybe TRBD2 (7 bases). V lost 7 bases and J 2 bases, leaving 21 bases between the germline ends. Germline CDR1 SQVTM, CDR2 ANQGSEA. The CDR3 runs 15 residues. CDR3 in DNA: TGCAGCGCCGAAGGGGGGGAGAGGGGAACCTACGAGCAGTACTTC. Its protein product is CSAEGGERGTYEQYF.

This clone was picked up one time. The genes are TRBV5-1 and TRBJ1-2; tentative D call: TRBD1 (6 bases). Trimming removed 3 bases at V and 1 base at J, with 13 bases between. The CDR3 contains 15 residues. The V gene's germline CDR1 is SGHRS and CDR2 YFSETQ. In DNA form, the CDR3 reads TGCGCCAGCAGCTATCTCCCGGGACATAACTATGGCTACACCTTC. This encodes CASSYLPGHNYGYTF.

J is TRBJ1-1 and V is TRBV7-9; no definite D call. V lost 5 bases and J lost 1, with 17 bases in between. CDR3 size: 16 residues. Germline V CDR1 and CDR2: SEHNR, FQNEAQ (reference sequence). The CDR3 DNA is TGTGCCAGCAGCCCGGGGAGGGCGACGGAGAACACTGAAGCTTTCTTT. Translation gives CASSPGRATENTEAFF.

This clone was counted a single time. This chain connects TRBV19 to TRBJ1-1, with D possibly matching TRBD1 (6 bases). Germline assignment: CDR1 LNHDA and CDR2 SQIVND (reference sequence). The CDR3 is made up of 14 amino acids. The V end was cut by 6 bases, the J end by 3 bases, with 14 bases between. The CDR3 sequence: CASSLTGWDTEAFF. The CDR3 nucleotides read TGTGCCAGTAGCCTGACAGGTTGGGACACTGAAGCTTTCTTT.

This chain connects TRBV15 to TRBJ2-7; 9 bases align to TRBD1. The germline CDR1 and CDR2 sequences are LNHNV and YYDKDF (reference sequence). The V and J ends lost 1 base and 3 bases, in that order; junction bases with no gene match: 10. CDR3 length equals 17 residues. This CDR3 reads CATSRVGGTGYHYEQYF. DNA for the CDR3: TGTGCCACCAGCAGAGTAGGTGGGACAGGGTACCACTACGAGCAGTACTTC.

J is TRBJ2-1 and V is TRBV27, with D unclear. CDR3 size: 15 residues. Trimming took off 0 bases at V and 1 base at J, with 7 bases between the two ends. The V gene's germline CDR1 is MNHEY and CDR2 SMNVEV (reference sequence). The CDR3 is CASSLSLGSYNEQFF. In nucleotides, the CDR3 is TGTGCCAGCAGTTTATCTCTAGGTTCCTACAATGAGCAGTTCTTC.

This clone has just a few counts. The rearrangement links TRBV5-4 to TRBJ1-1; 7 nucleotides line up with TRBD1. The V and J ends lost 6 bases and 3 bases, in that order; junction bases with no gene match: 11. The CDR3 is 15 residues long. Germline V gene sequence: CDR1 SGHNT, CDR2 YYREEE (reference sequence). Here the CDR3 reads CASTMTGQVYTEAFF. Written as DNA, the CDR3 is TGTGCCAGCACCATGACAGGGCAAGTCTACACTGAAGCTTTCTTT.

Remarks on this clone: The same CDR3 arises from other DNA sequences in this sample as well. CDR3 in amino acids: CASSLDRFNSEQYF. The CDR3 DNA follows: TGCGCCAGCAGCCTGGACAGATTCAATTCCGAGCAGTACTTC. The V and J genes are TRBV5-1 and TRBJ2-7; possibly TRBD1 for D (6 bases). Germline CDR1 and CDR2: SGHRS and YFSETQ. The V end was cut by 4 bases, the J end by 6 bases, with 17 bases between. The CDR3 runs to 14 residues.

The genes are TRBV7-2 and TRBJ1-2; the D gene is possibly TRBD1 (6 bases). The germline gives CDR1 SGHTA, CDR2 FQGNSA. V lost 5 bases to trimming and J lost 6 bases, with 16 bases between them. The CDR3 contains 14 residues. For the CDR3, the DNA is TGTGCCAGCAGCCCGAGGGTCGGGACACATGGCTACACCTTC. This sequence encodes CASSPRVGTHGYTF. Full variable domain (outside the CDR3, taken from reference TRBV7-2 and TRBJ1-2): GAGVSQSPSNKVTEKGKDVELRCDPISGHTALYWYRQSLGQGLEFLIYFQGNSAPDKSGLPSDRFSAERTGGSVSTLTIQRTQQEDSAVYLCASSPRVGTHGYTFGSGTRLTVV.

This sequence joins TRBV30 and TRBJ1-1, with TRBD1 as a possible D gene (5 bases). The ends were cut back, 3 bases at V and 7 bases at J, with 15 bases in the middle. CDR1 and CDR2 from the germline V gene are GTSNPN and SVGIG (reference sequence). CDR3 length equals 13 residues. This chain's CDR3 is CAWRTRGDGEAFF. CDR3 bases: TGTGCCTGGAGGACCCGGGGGGATGGTGAAGCTTTCTTT.

The J gene is TRBJ2-1, the V gene TRBV5-6; TRBD1 agrees at 12 bases. With V trimmed by 2 bases and J by 7 bases, 4 bases remained unmatched. In germline, CDR1 is SGHDT, CDR2 YYEEEE. This CDR3 contains 15 residues. CDR3: CASSLGTGGRNEQFF. CDR3 bases: TGTGCCAGCAGCTTAGGGACAGGGGGCAGAAATGAGCAGTTCTTC.

The chain combines TRBV11-1 with TRBJ2-3; no firm D call. The V gene's germline CDR1 is SGHAT and CDR2 FQDESV (reference sequence). Trimming took off 5 bases at V and 6 bases at J, with 9 bases between the two ends. The CDR3 has 12 residues. The CDR3 loop is CASSQFGDTQYF. The CDR3 DNA follows: TGTGCCAGCAGCCAGTTCGGGGATACGCAGTATTTT.

The chain recombines TRBV11-2 with TRBJ2-1; D unclear. CDR1 is SGHAT and CDR2 is FQNNGV in the germline V gene. The CDR3 runs 16 residues. The V end lost 3 bases, the J end lost 4 bases, and 16 bases lay between the germline ends. In DNA form, the CDR3 reads TGTGCCAGCAGCTTGAGCATTCCTTTCCCTTACAATGAGCAGTTCTTC. This translates into CASSLSIPFPYNEQFF.

This clone occurred a few times. The chain is built from TRBV19 and TRBJ2-5; D is unclear. V was clipped by 3 bases and J by 0 bases, with 29 bases between them. The CDR3 loop spans 21 amino acids. In germline, CDR1 is LNHDA, CDR2 SQIVND (reference sequence). The DNA of the CDR3 is TGTGCCAGTAGTATCCATAGTCCCTTAGCTACCTCGCGGAGTAACCAAGAGACCCAGTACTTC. Translation: CASSIHSPLATSRSNQETQYF.

This clone was detected a few times. The rearrangement links TRBV6-1 to TRBJ1-1, with D tentatively TRBD1 (6 bases). The CDR3 sequence is 14 residues long. The germline V gene has CDR1 MNHNS and CDR2 SASEGT. Trimming left V 5 bases short and J 5 bases short, with 15 bases between. The CDR3 nucleotides read TGTGCCAGCAGTCCTCTCGGGGGGGCGACTGAAGCTTTCTTT. Protein product: CASSPLGGATEAFF.

The V call is TRBV11-2, the J call TRBJ1-2; TRBD1 aligns across 7 bases. Germline V gene data show CDR1 as SGHAT and CDR2 as FQNNGV. The CDR3 totals 13 residues. V lost 1 base, J lost 4 bases, and 0 bases stayed unmatched. The DNA for the CDR3 is TGTGCCAGCAGCTTAGCAGGGGGCTATGGCTACACCTTC. It codes for CASSLAGGYGYTF. The full variable domain, completed using reference TRBV11-2 and TRBJ1-2, is EAGVAQSPRYKIIEKRQSVAFWCNPISGHATLYWYQQILGQGPKLLIQFQNNGVVDDSQLPKDRFSAERLKGVDSTLKIQPAKLEDSAVYLCASSLAGGYGYTFGSGTRLTVV.

The V gene is TRBV28, the J gene TRBJ1-1; D ambiguous. CDR3 size: 15 residues. Per the germline V gene, CDR1 is MDHEN and CDR2 is SYDVKM. V was shortened by 0 bases and J by 1 base, with 9 bases between the two germline ends. The CDR3 DNA sequence: TGTGCCAGCAGTTTATGGTTAAGCTGGAACACTGAAGCTTTCTTT. It is translated as CASSLWLSWNTEAFF.

The chain is built from TRBV2 and TRBJ1-2; TRBD1 aligns across 7 bases. CDR3 length: 12 residues. V shed 8 bases and J 2 bases; nucleotides not matched to a gene: 2. Germline CDR1 and CDR2: SNHLY and FYNNEI. The CDR3 region is CASLQGNYGYTF. CDR3 nucleotide sequence: TGTGCCAGCTTACAGGGGAACTATGGCTACACCTTC.

The chain combines TRBV6-5 with TRBJ1-3, with TRBD1 matching 7 bases. V shed 5 bases and J 4 bases; nucleotides not matched to a gene: 8. The CDR3 is made up of 15 amino acids. Germline V gene data show CDR1 as MNHEY and CDR2 as SVGAGI. CDR3 bases: TGTGCCAGCAGTACAGGGGCCCTCGGGGGAAACACCATATATTTT. Protein: CASSTGALGGNTIYF.

The sample holds many counts of this clone. The chain is built from TRBV19 and TRBJ1-2; possible D gene TRBD1, 6 bases. The length of the CDR3 is 13 residues. With 6 bases removed from V and 3 bases from J, the gap between germline ends came to 11 bases. Germline V gives CDR1 LNHDA, CDR2 SQIVND (reference sequence). The CDR3 protein is CASRQGSDYGYTF. The CDR3 DNA sequence: TGTGCCAGTAGACAGGGATCGGACTATGGCTACACCTTC.

The chain links TRBV2 to TRBJ1-4, with 7 bases identical to TRBD1. V trimming: 3 bases; J trimming: 7 bases; junction bases outside the gene matches: 11. The CDR3 covers 16 residues. From germline, CDR1 is SNHLY and CDR2 FYNNEI. The CDR3, as DNA: TGTGCCAGCAGTGAGCTGGGTCAGGGGGTTGGTGAAAAACTGTTTTTT. Amino acids: CASSELGQGVGEKLFF. The full variable domain, completed using reference TRBV2 and TRBJ1-4, is EPEVTQTPSHQVTQMGQEVILRCVPISNHLYFYWYRQILGQKVEFLVSFYNNEISEKSEIFDDQFSVERPDGSNFTLKIRSTKLEDSAMYFCASSELGQGVGEKLFFGSGTQLSVL.

The V gene is TRBV18, the J gene TRBJ1-1, with 8 positions matching TRBD1. CDR1 and CDR2 from the germline V gene are KGHSH and LQKENI. V was clipped by 6 bases and J by 6 bases; unmatched bases: 6. The CDR3 consists of 13 residues. The CDR3 DNA follows: TGTGCCAGCTCGCCCGACAGGGGATCTGAAGCTTTCTTT. Translating gives CASSPDRGSEAFF.

The V and J genes are TRBV7-6 and TRBJ1-1; 8 positions agree with TRBD1. The ends lost 5 bases at V and 4 bases at J; junction bases unmatched: 9. This CDR3 comprises 15 residues. CDR1 is SGHVS, CDR2 FNYEAQ, per germline. The CDR3 sequence is CASSAGQGGTTEAFF. Here the CDR3 DNA reads TGTGCCAGCAGCGCTGGACAGGGAGGGACCACTGAAGCTTTCTTT.

V is TRBV6-1 and J is TRBJ2-7; a weak D match, TRBD2 (6 bases). Germline loops: CDR1 MNHNS, CDR2 SASEGT. The CDR3 runs 13 residues. Trimming took 6 bases from V and 3 from J, leaving 12 bases between them. CDR3 nucleotides: TGTGCCAGCAGCCCCCGGGACTTCTACGAGCAGTACTTC. Protein sequence: CASSPRDFYEQYF.

V gene TRBV10-3 combines with J gene TRBJ1-2; no firm D call. The V gene lost 3 bases and the J gene lost 6 bases, with 14 bases spanning the gap. Germline CDR1 reads ENHRY; CDR2 reads SYGVKD. CDR3 length: 14 amino acids. The CDR3 loop reads CAISDFSGRDGYTF. DNA for the CDR3: TGTGCCATCAGTGATTTTTCTGGGAGGGATGGCTACACCTTC.

CDR3 amino acids: CASSFQAPDTQYF. CDR3 DNA: TGCGCCAGCAGCTTCCAGGCCCCAGATACGCAGTATTTT. This rearrangement joins TRBV5-1 to TRBJ2-3; D not certain. The CDR3 length is 13 residues. V lost 2 bases to trimming and J lost 4 bases, with 8 bases between them. CDR1 is SGHRS, CDR2 YFSETQ, per germline.